This entry features one T cell receptor beta chain sequence. This entry is derived from a study of blood T cells in healthy people across ages. A J-beta primer mix and a sample-barcoded 5' primer were used in a second PCR of about 7 to 12 cycles. TCRdb passed the 5' RACE reads through MiXCR, listing each CDR3 protein once. The sample lists about 780,000 distinct CDR3 sequences, about 45% seen once, with roughly 18% in the top ten. The CDR3 is made up of 17 amino acids. Germline lookup yields CDR1 LNHNV and CDR2 YYDKDF (reference sequence). V lost 0 bases and J 6 bases, leaving 18 bases between the germline ends.

Sample: blood. The origin of this receptor is an elderly man in good health. V gene TRBV15 combines with J gene TRBJ1-5, with D possibly being TRBD1 (6 bases). The CDR3 reads CATSRDRGPGAGQPQHF. CDR3 in DNA: TGTGCCACCAGCAGAGATAGAGGTCCAGGGGCGGGTCAGCCCCAGCATTTT.